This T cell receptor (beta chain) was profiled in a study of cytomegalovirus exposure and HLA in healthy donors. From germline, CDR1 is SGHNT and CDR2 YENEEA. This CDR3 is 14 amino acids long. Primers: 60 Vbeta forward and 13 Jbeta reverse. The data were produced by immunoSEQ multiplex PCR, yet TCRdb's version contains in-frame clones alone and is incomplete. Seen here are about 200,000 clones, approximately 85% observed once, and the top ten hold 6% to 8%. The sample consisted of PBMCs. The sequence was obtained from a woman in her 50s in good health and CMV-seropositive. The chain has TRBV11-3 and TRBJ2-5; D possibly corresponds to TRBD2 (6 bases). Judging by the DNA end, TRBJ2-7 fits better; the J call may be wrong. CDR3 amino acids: CASSLAGLDYEQYF. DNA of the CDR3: TGTGCCAGCAGCTTAGCGGGACTGGACTACGAGCAGTACTTC.